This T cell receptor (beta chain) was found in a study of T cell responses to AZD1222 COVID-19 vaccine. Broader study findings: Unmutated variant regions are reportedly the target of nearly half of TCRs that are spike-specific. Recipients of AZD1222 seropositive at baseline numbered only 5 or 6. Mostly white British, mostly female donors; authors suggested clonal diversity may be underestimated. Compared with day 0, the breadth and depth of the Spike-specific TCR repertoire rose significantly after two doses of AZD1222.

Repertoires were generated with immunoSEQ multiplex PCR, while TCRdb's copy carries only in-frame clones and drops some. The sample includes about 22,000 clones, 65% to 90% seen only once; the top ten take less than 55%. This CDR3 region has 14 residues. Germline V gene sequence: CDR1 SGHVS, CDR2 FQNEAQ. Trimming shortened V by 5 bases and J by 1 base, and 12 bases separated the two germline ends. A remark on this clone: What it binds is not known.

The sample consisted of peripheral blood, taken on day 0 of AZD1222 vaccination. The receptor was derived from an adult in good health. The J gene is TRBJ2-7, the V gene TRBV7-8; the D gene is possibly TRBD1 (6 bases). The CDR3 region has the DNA TGTGCCAGCAGCCCACAGGGTCCTTCCTACGAGCAGTACTTC. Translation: CASSPQGPSYEQYF.